Presented here are 4 T cell receptor beta chains from one specimen sequenced in a study of low-dose radiotherapy and immunotherapy resistance in tumors. Indicated time point: after trial treatment. Treatment defined: LDRT plus nivolumab, ipilimumab, low-dose cyclophosphamide and aspirin (RACIN trial). TRAV and TRBV primers primed cDNA for both TCRalpha and TCRbeta. Amplification, which lasted 20 PCR cycles, used a constant-region primer and V-primer adapter to amplify TCRs. TCRdb independently ran MiXCR on the reads; one entry per CDR3 protein. The sample gives 100,000 or so distinct CDR3 sequences, 20% of which show up once; 4.1% is in the top ten. The sample was PBMCs, taken after low-dose radiotherapy plus immunotherapy. These receptors were collected from a male donor with prostate cancer.

There are many counts of this clonotype. V usage is TRBV13 and J usage is TRBJ2-2; 8 nucleotides line up with TRBD2. Trimming cost V 5 bases and J 2 bases; bases outside gene matches: 7. The CDR3 extends over 16 amino acids. Germline-derived CDR1 and CDR2 are PRHDT and FYEKMQ (reference sequence). The CDR3 sequence is CASSPPSGGNTGELFF. CDR3 in DNA: TGTGCCAGCAGCCCCCCGAGCGGGGGCAACACCGGGGAGCTGTTTTTT.

This clonotype came up many times. The chain recombines TRBV20-1 with TRBJ2-1; weak D call: TRBD2 (6 bases). V was cut by 6 bases and J by 7 bases, with 10 bases left in between. The germline gives CDR1 DFQATT, CDR2 SNEGSKA (reference sequence). The CDR3 runs to 11 residues. The CDR3 sequence is CSARLENEQFF. In nucleotides, the CDR3 is TGCAGTGCCAGACTAGAGAATGAGCAGTTCTTC.

This clonotype showed up many times. This rearrangement joins TRBV21-1 to TRBJ1-1; the table names TRBD1, a call not compared with the DNA. TRBV21-1 is described as a pseudogene. The CDR3 has 15 amino acids. CDR3 coding DNA: TGTGCCAGCAGCAACCGTCCAGGGTTGAGCACTGAAGCTTTCTTT. Protein: CASSNRPGLSTEAFF.

A word on this clonotype: This probably arose from a read error, given a far larger clone one base away. The chain employs TRBV6-2 or TRBV6-3 and TRBJ1-4, with D possibly being TRBD1 (5 bases). The CDR3 has 12 amino acids. In germline, CDR1 is MNHEY, CDR2 SVGEGT. The CDR3, as DNA: TGTGCCGGCAGTCCAGGGAAAGAAAAACTGTTTTTT. Translation gives CAGSPGKEKLFF.